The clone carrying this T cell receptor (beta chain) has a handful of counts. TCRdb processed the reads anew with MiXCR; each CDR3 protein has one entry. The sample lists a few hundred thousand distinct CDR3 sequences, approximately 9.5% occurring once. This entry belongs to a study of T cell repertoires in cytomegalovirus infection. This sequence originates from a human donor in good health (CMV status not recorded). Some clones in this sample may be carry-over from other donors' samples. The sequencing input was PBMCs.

The CDR3 nucleotides read TGTGCCAGCAGTGAATTTGGGGAAGCTTTCTTT. This codes for CASSEFGEAFF. This chain joins TRBV25-1 and TRBJ1-1; no clear D gene. This CDR3 contains 11 residues. Trimming shortened V by 1 base and J by 8 bases, and 5 bases separated the two germline ends. Germline V gene data show CDR1 as MGHDK and CDR2 as SYGVNS.